The 5 T cell receptor beta chains below were found in one sample sequenced in a study of long-term antiretroviral therapy in people with HIV. The assay, immunoSEQ v3.0, was run at survey level. Assay: immunoSEQ multiplex PCR; the TCRdb copy retains only in-frame clones and omits some. The data hold about 24,000 clones, with approximately 95% observed a single time. The sample here was unsorted PBMCs, taken roughly 5.1 years after starting antiretroviral therapy. Receptors originate from a woman in her 50s with HIV.

The chain uses TRBV5-4 and TRBJ2-4; 14 positions match TRBD2. CDR1 and CDR2 (germline): SGHNT, YYREEE (reference sequence). V was pared by 4 bases and J by 11 bases, with 11 bases of the junction left unmatched. The CDR3 is made up of 16 amino acids. The CDR3 protein is CASSESGLAGAWFQYF. Here the CDR3 DNA reads TGTGCCAGCAGCGAATCGGGACTAGCGGGAGCTTGGTTTCAGTACTTC.

This rearrangement joins TRBV5-1 to TRBJ2-3, with TRBD1 as a possible D gene (6 bases). Germline CDR1 reads SGHRS; CDR2 reads YFSETQ. The CDR3 is 15 residues long. The germline V and J ends were trimmed by 6 bases and 1 base, with 15 bases remaining between them. CDR3 in DNA: TGCGCCAGCACCTCTAACAGGGAAGGCACAGATACGCAGTATTTT. Encoded protein: CASTSNREGTDTQYF.

The genes are TRBV9 and TRBJ2-7, with 8 bases aligning to TRBD2. CDR1 and CDR2 (germline): SGDLS, YYNGEE. J was trimmed by 3 bases and V by 0 bases; bases with no gene match: 11. This CDR3 spans 17 amino acids. The CDR3 reads CASSVAAGTRGIYEQYF. In DNA, the CDR3 is TGTGCCAGCAGCGTAGCGGCCGGGACTAGGGGTATCTACGAGCAGTACTTC.

The gene calls are TRBV10-1 and TRBJ2-7; no definite D call. Trimming removed 3 bases at V and 0 bases at J, with 9 bases between. The CDR3 runs to 14 residues. The germline gives CDR1 WNHNN, CDR2 SYGVQD (reference sequence). DNA for the CDR3: TGCGCCAGCAGTGAAGGCAGCCGCTCCTACGAGCAGTACTTC. This translates into CASSEGSRSYEQYF.

The chain employs TRBV6-5 and TRBJ2-7; tentatively, D is TRBD1 (5 bases). Per the germline V gene, CDR1 is MNHEY and CDR2 is SVGAGI. Trimming stripped 2 bases from V and 6 bases from J, with 11 bases between. The CDR3 length is 13 residues. The CDR3 spells CASSYDRFSEQYF. Here the CDR3 DNA reads TGTGCCAGCAGTTACGACAGATTTAGCGAGCAGTACTTC.